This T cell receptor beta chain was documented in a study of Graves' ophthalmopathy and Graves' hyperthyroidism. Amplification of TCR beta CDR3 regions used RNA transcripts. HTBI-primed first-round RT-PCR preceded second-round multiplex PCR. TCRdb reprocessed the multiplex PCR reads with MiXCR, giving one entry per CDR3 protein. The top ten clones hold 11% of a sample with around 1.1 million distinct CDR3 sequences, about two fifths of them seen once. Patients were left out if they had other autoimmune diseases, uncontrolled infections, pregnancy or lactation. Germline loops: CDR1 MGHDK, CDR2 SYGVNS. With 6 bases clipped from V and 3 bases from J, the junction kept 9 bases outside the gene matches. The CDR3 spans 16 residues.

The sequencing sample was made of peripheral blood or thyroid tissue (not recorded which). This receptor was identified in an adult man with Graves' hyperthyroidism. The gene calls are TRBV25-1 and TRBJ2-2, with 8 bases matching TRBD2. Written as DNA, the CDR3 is TGTGCCAGCAGCCAAGGGACGGGGGGGGACACCGGGGAGCTGTTTTTT. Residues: CASSQGTGGDTGELFF.